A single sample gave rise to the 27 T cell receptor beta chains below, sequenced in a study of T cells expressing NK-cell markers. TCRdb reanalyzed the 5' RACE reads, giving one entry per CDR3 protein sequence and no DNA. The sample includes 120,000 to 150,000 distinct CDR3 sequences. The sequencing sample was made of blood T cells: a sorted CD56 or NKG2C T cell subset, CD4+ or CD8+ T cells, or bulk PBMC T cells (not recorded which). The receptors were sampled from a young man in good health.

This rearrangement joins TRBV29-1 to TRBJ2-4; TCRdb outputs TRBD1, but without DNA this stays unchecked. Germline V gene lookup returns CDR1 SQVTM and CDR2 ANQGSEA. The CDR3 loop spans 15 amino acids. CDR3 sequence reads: CSVLGTGVAKNIQYF.

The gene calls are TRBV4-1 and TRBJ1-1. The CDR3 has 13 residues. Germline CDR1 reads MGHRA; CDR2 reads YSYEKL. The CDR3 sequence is CASSQGRGGEAFF.

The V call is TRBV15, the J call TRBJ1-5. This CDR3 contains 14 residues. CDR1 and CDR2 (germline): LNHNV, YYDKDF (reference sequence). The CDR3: CANDQGSSNQPQHF.

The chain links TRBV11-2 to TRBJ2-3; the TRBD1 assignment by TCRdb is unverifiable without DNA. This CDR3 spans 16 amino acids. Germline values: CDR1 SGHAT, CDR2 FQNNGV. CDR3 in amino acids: CASSLEPDRDPDTQYF.

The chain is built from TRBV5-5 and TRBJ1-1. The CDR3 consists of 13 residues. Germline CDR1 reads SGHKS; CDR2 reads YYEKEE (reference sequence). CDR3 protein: CASSLDANLDAFF.

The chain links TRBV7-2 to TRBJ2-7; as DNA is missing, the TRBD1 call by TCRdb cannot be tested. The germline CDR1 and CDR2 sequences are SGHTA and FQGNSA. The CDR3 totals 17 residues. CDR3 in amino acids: CASRSSGWDRVISEQYF.

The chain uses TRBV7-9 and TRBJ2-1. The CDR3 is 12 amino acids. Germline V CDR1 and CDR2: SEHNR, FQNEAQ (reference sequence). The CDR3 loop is CASNSQYNEQFF.

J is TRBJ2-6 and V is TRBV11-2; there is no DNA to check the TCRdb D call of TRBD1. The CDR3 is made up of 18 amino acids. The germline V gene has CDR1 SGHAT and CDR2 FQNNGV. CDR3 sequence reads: CASSRNRGRPSGANVLTF.

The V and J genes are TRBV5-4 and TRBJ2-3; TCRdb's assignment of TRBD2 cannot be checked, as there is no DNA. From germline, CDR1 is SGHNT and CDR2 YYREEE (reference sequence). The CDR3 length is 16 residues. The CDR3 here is CASSSTQRDRTDTQYF.

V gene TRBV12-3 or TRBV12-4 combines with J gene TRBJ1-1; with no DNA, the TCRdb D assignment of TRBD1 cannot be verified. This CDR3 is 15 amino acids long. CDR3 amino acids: CASSFSARVATEAFF.

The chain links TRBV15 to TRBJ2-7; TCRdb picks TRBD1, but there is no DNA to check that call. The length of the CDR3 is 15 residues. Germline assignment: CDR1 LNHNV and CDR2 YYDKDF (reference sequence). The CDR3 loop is CATSRDPKGAYEQYF.

The CDR3 loop reads CASSPLGGRKYNEQFF. J is TRBJ2-1 and V is TRBV12-3 or TRBV12-4; TCRdb indicates TRBD1, and absent DNA this call remains unverified. The CDR3 consists of 16 residues.

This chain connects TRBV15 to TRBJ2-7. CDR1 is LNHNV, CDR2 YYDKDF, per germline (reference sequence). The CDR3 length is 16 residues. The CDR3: CATSREATSGGYEQYF.

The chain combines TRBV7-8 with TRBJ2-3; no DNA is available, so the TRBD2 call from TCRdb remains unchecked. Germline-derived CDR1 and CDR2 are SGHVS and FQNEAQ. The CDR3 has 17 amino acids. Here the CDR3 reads CASSPHRTSGSLDTQYF.

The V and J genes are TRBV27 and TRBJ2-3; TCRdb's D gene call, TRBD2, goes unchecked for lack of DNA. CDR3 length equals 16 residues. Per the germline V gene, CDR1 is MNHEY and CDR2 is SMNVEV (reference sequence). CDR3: CASSLFAGGPPDTQYF.

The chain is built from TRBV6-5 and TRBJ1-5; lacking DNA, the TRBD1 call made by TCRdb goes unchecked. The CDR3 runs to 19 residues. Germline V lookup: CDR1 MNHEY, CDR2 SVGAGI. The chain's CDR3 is CASSYPTDSLTYSNQPQHF.

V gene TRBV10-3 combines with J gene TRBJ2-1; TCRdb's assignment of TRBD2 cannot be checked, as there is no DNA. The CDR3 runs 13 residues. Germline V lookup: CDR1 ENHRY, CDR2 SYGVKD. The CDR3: CAIRTETSAEQFF.

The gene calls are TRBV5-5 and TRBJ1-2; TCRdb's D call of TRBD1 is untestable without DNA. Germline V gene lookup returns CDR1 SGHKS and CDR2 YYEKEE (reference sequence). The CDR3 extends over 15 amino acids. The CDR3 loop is CASSPAQGVLDGYTF.

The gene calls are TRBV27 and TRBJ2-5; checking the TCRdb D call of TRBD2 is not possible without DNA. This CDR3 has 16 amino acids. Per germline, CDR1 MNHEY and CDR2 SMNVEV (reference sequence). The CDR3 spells CASSSGLAGGGETQYF.

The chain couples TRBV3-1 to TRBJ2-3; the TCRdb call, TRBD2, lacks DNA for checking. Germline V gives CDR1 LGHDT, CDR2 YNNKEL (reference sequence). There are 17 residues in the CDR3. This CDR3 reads CASSADWTSGDTDTQYF.

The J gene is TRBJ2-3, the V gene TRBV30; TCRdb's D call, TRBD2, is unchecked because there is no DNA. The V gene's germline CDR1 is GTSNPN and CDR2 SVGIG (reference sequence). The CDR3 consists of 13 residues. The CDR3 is CAWRSSGRDTQYF.

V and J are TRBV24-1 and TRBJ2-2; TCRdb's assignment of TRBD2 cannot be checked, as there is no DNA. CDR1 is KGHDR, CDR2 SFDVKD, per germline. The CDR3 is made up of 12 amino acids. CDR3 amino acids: CATSRGGGELFF.

CDR3 region: CASSFRRHFSYEQYF. The gene calls are TRBV14 and TRBJ2-7. The germline V gene has CDR1 SGHDN and CDR2 FVKESK. The CDR3 is 15 residues long.

The CDR3 loop reads CAISPGLMNTEAFF. The V gene is TRBV19, the J gene TRBJ1-1. CDR1 LNHDA and CDR2 SQIVND come from the germline V gene (reference sequence). The CDR3 extends over 14 amino acids.

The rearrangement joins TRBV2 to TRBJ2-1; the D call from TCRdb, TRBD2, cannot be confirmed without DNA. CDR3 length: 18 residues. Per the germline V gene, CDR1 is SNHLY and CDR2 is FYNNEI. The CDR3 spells CASSLTSLAGDTYNEQFF.

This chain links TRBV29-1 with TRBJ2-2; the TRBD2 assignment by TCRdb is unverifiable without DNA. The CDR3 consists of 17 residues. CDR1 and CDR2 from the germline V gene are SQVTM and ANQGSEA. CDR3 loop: CSVELADKTMRTGELFF.

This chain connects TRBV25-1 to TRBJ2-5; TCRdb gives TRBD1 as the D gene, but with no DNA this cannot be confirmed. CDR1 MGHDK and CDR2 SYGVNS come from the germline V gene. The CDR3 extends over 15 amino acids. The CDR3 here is CASSEGTFRGETQYF.